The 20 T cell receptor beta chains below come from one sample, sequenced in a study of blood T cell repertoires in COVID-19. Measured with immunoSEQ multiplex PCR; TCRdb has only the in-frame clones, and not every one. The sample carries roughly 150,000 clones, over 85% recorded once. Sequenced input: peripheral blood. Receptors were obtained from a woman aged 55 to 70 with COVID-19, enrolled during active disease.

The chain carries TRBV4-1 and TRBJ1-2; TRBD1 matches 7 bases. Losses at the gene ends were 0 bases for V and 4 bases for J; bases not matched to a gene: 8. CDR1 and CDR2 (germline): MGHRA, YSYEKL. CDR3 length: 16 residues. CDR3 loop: CASSQDIIQGSYGYTF. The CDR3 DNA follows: TGCGCCAGCAGCCAAGACATCATACAGGGGAGCTATGGCTACACCTTC.

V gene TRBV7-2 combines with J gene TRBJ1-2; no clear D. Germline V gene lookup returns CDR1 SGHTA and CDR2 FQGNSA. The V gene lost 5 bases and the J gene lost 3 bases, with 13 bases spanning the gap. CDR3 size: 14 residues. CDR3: CASSARTTHYGYTF. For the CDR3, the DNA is TGTGCCAGCAGCGCCCGGACTACCCACTATGGCTACACCTTC.

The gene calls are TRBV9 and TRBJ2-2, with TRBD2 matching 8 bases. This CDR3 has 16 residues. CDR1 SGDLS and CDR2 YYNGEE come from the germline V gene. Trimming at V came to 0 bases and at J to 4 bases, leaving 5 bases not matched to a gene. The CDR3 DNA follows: TGTGCCAGCAGCGTAGAAGCGGGGGCCGTCACCGGGGAGCTGTTTTTT. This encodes CASSVEAGAVTGELFF.

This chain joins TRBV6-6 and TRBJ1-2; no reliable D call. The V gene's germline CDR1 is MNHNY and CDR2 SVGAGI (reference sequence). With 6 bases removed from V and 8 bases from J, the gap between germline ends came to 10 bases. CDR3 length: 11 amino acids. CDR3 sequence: CASRAAGGYTF. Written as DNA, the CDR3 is TGTGCCAGCAGGGCCGCGGGGGGCTACACCTTC.

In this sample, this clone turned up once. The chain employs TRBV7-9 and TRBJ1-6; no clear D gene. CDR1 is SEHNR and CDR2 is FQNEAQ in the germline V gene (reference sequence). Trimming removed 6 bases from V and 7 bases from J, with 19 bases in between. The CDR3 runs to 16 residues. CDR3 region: CASSSSAGLRNSPLHF. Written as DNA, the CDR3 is TGTGCCAGCAGTTCTAGTGCGGGATTGAGGAATTCACCCCTCCACTTT. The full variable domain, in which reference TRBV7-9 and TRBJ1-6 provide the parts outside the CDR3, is DTGVSQNPRHKITKRGQNVTFRCDPISEHNRLYWYRQTLGQGPEFLTYFQNEAQLEKSRLLSDRFSAERPKGSFSTLEIQRTEQGDSAMYLCASSSSAGLRNSPLHFGNGTRLTVT.

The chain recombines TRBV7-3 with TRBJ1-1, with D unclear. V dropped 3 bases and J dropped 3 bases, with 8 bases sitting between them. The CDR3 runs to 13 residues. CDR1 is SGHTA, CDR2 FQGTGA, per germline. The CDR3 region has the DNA TGTGCCAGCAGCTTCGGGAGAGACACTGAAGCTTTCTTT. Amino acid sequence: CASSFGRDTEAFF.

The CDR3 sequence: CASSQAGRGRPNYGYTF. The CDR3 nucleotides are TGTGCCAGCAGCCAAGCGGGCAGGGGGCGGCCTAACTATGGCTACACCTTC. The chain employs TRBV4-2 and TRBJ1-2, with 8 positions matching TRBD1. The CDR3 is 17 amino acids. CDR1 and CDR2 from the germline V gene are LGHNA and YNFKEQ. With 1 base clipped from V and 0 bases from J, the junction kept 7 bases outside the gene matches.

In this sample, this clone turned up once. The CDR3 loop is CASSRVPHGRHQRTDTQYF. DNA of the CDR3: TGTGCCAGCAGTCGAGTCCCCCACGGCAGGCACCAACGCACAGATACGCAGTATTTT. V and J are TRBV2 and TRBJ2-3; D call uncertain. Germline assignment: CDR1 SNHLY and CDR2 FYNNEI. This CDR3 has 19 amino acids. Trimming removed 5 bases at V and 1 base at J, with 25 bases between.

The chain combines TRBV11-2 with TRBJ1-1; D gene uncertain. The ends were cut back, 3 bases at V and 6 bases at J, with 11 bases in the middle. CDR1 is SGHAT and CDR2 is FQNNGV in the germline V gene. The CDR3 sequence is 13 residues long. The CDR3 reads CASSFRGSPEAFF. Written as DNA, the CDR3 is TGTGCCAGCAGCTTTCGAGGGTCCCCTGAAGCTTTCTTT.

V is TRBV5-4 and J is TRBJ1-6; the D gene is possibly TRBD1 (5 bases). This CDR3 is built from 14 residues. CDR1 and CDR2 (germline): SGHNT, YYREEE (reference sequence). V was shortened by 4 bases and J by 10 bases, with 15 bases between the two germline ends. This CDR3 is CASSPTSQGSPLHF. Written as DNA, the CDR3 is TGTGCCAGCAGCCCGACCTCCCAGGGCTCACCCCTCCACTTT. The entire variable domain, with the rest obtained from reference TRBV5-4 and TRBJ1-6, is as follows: ETGVTQSPTHLIKTRGQQVTLRCSSQSGHNTVSWYQQALGQGPQFIFQYYREEENGRGNFPPRFSGLQFPNYSSELNVNALELDDSALYLCASSPTSQGSPLHFGNGTRLTVT.

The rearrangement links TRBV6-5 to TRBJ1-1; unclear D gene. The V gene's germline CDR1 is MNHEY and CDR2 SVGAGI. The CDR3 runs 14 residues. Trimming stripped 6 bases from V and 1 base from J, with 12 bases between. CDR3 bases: TGTGCCAGCAGCATTACCGACACGAACACTGAAGCTTTCTTT. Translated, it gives CASSITDTNTEAFF.

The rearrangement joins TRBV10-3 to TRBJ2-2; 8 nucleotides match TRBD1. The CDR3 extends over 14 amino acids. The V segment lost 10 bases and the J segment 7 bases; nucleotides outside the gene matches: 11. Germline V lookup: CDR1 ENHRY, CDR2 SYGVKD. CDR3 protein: CATGGQAGIGELFF. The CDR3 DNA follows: TGTGCCACAGGGGGACAGGCGGGGATCGGGGAGCTGTTTTTT.

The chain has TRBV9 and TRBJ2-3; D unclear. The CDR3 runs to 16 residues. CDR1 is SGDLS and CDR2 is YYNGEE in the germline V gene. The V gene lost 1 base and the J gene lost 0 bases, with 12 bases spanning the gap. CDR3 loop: CASSVYLSGSTDTQYF. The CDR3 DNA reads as TGTGCCAGCAGCGTATACCTCTCAGGTAGCACAGATACGCAGTATTTT.

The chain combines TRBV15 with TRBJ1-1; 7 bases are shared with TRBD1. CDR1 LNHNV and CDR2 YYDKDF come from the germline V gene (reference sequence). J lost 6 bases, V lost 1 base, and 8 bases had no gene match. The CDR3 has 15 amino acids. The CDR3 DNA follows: TGTGCCACCAGCAGAGTATTTCAGGGGGTAGCTGAAGCTTTCTTT. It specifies CATSRVFQGVAEAFF.

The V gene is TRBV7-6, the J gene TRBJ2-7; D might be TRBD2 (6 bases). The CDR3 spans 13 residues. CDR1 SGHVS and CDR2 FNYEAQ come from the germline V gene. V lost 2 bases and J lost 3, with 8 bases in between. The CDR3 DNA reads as TGTGCCAGCAGCTTATGGGGGGACTACGAGCAGTACTTC. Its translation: CASSLWGDYEQYF.

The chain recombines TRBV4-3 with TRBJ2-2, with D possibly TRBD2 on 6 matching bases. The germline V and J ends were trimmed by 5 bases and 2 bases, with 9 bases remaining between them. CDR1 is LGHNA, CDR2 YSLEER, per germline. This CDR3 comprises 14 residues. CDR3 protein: CASSKGLNTGELFF. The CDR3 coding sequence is TGCGCCAGCAGCAAGGGACTTAACACCGGGGAGCTGTTTTTT.

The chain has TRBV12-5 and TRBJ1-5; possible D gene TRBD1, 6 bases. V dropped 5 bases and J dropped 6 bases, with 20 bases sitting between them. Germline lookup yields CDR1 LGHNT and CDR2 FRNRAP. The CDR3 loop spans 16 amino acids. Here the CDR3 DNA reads TGTGCTAGTGGTCCCCCAGTCGGGGGGCGCGGTCAGCCCCAGCATTTT. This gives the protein CASGPPVGGRGQPQHF.

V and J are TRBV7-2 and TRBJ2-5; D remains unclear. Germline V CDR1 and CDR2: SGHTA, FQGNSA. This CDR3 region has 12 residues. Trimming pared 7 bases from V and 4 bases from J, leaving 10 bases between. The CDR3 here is CASTNLRETQYF. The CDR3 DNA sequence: TGTGCCAGCACCAACCTAAGAGAGACCCAGTACTTC.

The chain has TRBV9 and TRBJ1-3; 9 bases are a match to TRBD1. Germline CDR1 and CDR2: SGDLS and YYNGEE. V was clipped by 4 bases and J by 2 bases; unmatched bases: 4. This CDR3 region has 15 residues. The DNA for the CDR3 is TGTGCCAGCAGCCAAGGGACAGGGCCTGGAAACACCATATATTTT. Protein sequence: CASSQGTGPGNTIYF.

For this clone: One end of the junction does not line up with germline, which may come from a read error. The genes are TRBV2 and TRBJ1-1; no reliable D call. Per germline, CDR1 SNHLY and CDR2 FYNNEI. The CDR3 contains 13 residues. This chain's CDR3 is CAGSLSMNTEAFF. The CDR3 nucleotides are TGTGCCGGCAGTCTTAGTATGAACACTGAAGCTTTCTTT. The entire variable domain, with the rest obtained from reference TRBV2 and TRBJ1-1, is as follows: EPEVTQTPSHQVTQMGQEVILRCVPISNHLYFYWYRQILGQKVEFLVSFYNNEISEKSEIFDDQFSVERPDGSNFTLKIRSTKLEDSAMYFCAGSLSMNTEAFFGQGTRLTVV.